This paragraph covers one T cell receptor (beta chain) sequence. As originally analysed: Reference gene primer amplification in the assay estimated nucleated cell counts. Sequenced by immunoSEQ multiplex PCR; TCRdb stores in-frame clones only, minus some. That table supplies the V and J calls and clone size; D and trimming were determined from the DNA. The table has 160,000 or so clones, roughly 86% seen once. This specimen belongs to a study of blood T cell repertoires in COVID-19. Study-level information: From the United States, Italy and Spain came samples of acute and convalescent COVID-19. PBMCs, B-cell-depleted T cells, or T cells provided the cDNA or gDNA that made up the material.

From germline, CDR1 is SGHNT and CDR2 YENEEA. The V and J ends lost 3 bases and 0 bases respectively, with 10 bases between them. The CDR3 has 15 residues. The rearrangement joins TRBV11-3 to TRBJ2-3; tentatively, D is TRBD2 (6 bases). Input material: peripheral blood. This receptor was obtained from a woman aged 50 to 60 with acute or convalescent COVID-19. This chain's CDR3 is CASSFRGGSTDTQYF. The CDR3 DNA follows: TGTGCCAGCAGCTTCCGTGGGGGGAGCACAGATACGCAGTATTTT.